This T cell receptor (beta chain) was captured in a study of cytomegalovirus exposure and HLA in healthy donors. The PCR used 60 Vbeta and 13 Jbeta primers. Clones were read by immunoSEQ multiplex PCR, and TCRdb kept only the in-frame ones, dropping some. Its table lists 50,000 to 60,000 clones. CDR1 and CDR2 from the germline V gene are MNHEY and SMNVEV (reference sequence). The CDR3 runs to 15 residues. V lost 2 bases to trimming and J lost 0 bases, with 8 bases between them. The donors gave bone marrow, and they were healthy. The origin of this receptor is a male donor in good health and CMV-seronegative. The chain recombines TRBV27 with TRBJ1-5, with unresolved D. Source material: PBMCs. The CDR3 loop reads CASSLNEHSNQPQHF. CDR3 DNA sequence: TGTGCCAGCAGTTTAAATGAACATAGCAATCAGCCCCAGCATTTT.